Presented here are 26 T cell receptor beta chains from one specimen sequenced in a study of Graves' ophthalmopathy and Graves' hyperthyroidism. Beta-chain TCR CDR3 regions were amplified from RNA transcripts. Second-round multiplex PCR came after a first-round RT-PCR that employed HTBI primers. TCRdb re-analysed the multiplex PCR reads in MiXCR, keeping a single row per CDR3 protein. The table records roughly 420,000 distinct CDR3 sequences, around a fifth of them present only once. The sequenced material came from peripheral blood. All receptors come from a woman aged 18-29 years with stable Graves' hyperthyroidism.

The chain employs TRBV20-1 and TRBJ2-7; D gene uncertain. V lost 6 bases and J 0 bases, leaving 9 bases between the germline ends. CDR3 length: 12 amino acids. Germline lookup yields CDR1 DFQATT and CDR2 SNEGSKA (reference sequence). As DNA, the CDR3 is TGCAGTGCCAGCAGTCCCTCCTACGAGCAGTACTTC. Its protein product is CSASSPSYEQYF.

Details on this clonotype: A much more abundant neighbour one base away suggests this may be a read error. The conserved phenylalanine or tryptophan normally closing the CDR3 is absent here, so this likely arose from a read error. CDR3 in amino acids: CSAGDRAGVAFY. Written as DNA, the CDR3 is TGCAGTGCTGGGGACAGGGCAGGGGTAGCTTTCTAT. The genes are TRBV20-1 and TRBJ1-1; 9 nucleotides line up with TRBD1. The CDR3 is made up of 12 amino acids. With 5 bases clipped from V and 10 bases from J, the junction kept 8 bases outside the gene matches. Germline V gene lookup returns CDR1 DFQATT and CDR2 SNEGSKA (reference sequence).

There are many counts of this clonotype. The CDR3 nucleotides are TGTGCCAGCAGTATACAAGGGGGTGTCGAAGAGACCCAGTACTTC. Amino acid sequence: CASSIQGGVEETQYF. The V call is TRBV28, the J call TRBJ2-5; D may be TRBD1 (6 bases). The germline V and J ends were trimmed by 5 bases and 3 bases, with 16 bases remaining between them. The CDR3 has 15 amino acids. The germline gives CDR1 MDHEN, CDR2 SYDVKM.

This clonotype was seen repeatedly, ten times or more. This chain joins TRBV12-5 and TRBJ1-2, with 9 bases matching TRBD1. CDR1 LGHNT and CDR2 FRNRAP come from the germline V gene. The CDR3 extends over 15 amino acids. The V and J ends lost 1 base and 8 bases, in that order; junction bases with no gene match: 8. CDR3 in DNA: TGTGCTAGTGGTTTGGCCCAGGGACAGGGTTTCGGCTACACCTTC. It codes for CASGLAQGQGFGYTF.

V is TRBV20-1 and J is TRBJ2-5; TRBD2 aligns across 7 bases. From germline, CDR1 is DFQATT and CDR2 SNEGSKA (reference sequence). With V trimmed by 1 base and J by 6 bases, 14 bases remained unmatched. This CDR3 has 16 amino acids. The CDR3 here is CSARGGEGLWAQTQYF. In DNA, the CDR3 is TGCAGTGCTAGAGGAGGGGAGGGCCTTTGGGCTCAGACCCAGTACTTC.

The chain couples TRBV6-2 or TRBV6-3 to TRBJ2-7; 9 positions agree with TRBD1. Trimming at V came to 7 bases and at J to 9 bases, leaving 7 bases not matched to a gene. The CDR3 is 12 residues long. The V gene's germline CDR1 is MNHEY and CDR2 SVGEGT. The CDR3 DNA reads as TGTGCCAGCAACCCCGGGACAGGGCGGCAGTACTTC. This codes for CASNPGTGRQYF.

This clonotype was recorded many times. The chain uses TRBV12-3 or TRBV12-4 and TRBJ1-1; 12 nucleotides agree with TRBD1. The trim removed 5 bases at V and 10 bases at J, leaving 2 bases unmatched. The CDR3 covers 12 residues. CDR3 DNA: TGTGCCAGCAGTAGGGACAGGGGGCGAGCTTTCTTT. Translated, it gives CASSRDRGRAFF.

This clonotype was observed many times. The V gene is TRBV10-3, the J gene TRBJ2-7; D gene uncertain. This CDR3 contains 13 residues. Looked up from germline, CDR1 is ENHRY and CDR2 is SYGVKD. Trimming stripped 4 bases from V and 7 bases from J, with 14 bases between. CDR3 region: CAISVDPYREQYF. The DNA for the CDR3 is TGTGCCATCAGTGTCGACCCTTACCGTGAGCAGTACTTC.

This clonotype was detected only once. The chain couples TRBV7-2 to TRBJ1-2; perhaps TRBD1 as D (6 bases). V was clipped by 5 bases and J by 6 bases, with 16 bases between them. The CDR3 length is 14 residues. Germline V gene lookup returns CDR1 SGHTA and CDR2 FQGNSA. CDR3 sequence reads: CASSASTGDNGYTF. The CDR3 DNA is TGTGCCAGCAGCGCTTCGACAGGTGACAATGGCTACACCTTC.

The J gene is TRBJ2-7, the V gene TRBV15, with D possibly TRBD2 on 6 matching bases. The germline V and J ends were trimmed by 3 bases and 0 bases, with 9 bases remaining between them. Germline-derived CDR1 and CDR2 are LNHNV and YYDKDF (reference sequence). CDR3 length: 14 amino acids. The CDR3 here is CATSSKRASYEQYF. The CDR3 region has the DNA TGTGCCACCAGCAGTAAGCGGGCCTCCTACGAGCAGTACTTC.

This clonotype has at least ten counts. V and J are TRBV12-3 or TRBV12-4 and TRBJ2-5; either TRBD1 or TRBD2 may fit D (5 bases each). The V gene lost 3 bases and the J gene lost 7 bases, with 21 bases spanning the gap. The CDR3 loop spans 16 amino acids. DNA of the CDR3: TGTGCCAGCAGTTTGGGTGGAATAGGGGACCCATGGACCCAGTACTTC. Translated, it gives CASSLGGIGDPWTQYF.

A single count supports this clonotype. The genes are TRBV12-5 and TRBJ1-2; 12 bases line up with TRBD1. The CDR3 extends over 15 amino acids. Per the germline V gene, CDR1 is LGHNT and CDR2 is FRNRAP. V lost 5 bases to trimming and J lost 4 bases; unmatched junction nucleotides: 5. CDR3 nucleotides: TGTGCTAGTGGTCCCGGGACAGGGGGCTCCTATGGCTACACCTTC. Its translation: CASGPGTGGSYGYTF.

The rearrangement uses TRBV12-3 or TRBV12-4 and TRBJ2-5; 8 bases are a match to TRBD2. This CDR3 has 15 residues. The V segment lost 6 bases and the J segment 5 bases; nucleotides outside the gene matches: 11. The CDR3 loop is CASSPRLALRETQYF. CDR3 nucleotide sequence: TGTGCCAGCAGCCCCAGACTAGCGCTGCGTGAGACCCAGTACTTC.

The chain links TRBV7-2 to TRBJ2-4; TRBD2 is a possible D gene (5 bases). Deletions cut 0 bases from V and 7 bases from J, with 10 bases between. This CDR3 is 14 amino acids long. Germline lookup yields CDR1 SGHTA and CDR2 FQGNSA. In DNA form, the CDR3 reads TGTGCCAGCAGCTTAGCGGGAGATTTGAACATTCAGTACTTC. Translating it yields CASSLAGDLNIQYF.

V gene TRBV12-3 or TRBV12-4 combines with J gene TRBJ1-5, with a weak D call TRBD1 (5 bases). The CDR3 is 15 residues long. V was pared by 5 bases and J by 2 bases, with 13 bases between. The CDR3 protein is CASSLRGPRNQPQHF. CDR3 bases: TGTGCCAGCAGTCTTCGGGGCCCTCGCAATCAGCCCCAGCATTTT.

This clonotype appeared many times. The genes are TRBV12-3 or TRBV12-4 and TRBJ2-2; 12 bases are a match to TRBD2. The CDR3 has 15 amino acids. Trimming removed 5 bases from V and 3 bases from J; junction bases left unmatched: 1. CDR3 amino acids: CASSRTSGDTGELFF. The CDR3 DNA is TGTGCCAGCAGTCGGACTAGCGGGGACACCGGGGAGCTGTTTTTT.

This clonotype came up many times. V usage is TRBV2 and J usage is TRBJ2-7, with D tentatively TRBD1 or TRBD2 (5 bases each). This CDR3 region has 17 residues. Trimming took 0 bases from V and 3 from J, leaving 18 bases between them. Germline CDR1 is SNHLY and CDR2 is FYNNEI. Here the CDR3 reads CASSEAEMGQGGYEQYF. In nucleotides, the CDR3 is TGTGCCAGCAGTGAAGCCGAGATGGGGCAAGGAGGCTACGAGCAGTACTTC.

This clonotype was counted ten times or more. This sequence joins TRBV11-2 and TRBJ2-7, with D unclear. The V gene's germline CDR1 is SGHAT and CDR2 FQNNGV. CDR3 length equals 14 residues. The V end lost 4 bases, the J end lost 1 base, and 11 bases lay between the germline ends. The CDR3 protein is CASSSSDGSYEQYF. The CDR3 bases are TGTGCCAGCAGCTCGTCGGACGGATCCTACGAGCAGTACTTC.

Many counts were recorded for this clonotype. The CDR3 sequence: CAISESLLSDSPLHF. Here the CDR3 DNA reads TGTGCCATCAGTGAGTCGCTCCTTAGTGATTCACCCCTCCACTTT. The rearrangement uses TRBV10-3 and TRBJ1-6; D is unresolved. Germline V gene data show CDR1 as ENHRY and CDR2 as SYGVKD. The CDR3 is 15 amino acids. Trimming stripped 0 bases from V and 8 bases from J, with 11 bases between.

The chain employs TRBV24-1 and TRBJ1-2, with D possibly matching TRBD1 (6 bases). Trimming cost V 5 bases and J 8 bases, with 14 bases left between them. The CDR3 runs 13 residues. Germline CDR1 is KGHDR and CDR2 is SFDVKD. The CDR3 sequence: CATSALAGGGYTF. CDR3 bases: TGTGCCACCAGTGCCCTGGCGGGGGGCGGCTACACCTTC.

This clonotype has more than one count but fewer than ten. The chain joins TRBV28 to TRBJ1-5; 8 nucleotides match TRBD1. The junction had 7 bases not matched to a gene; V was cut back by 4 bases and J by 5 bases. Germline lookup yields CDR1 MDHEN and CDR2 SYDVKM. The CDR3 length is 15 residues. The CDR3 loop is CASSSGQGGDQPQHF. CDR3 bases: TGTGCCAGCAGTTCCGGACAGGGTGGTGATCAGCCCCAGCATTTT.

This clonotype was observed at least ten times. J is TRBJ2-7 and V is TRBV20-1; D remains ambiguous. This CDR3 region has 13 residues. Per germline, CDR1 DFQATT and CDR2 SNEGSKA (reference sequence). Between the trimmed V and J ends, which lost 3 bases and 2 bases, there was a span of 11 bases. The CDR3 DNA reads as TGCAGTGCTAGGAGTCTGAGCGCCTACGAGCAGTACTTC. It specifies CSARSLSAYEQYF.

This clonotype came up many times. CDR3 sequence reads: CASSPILQQKNTEAFF. The CDR3 nucleotides read TGCGCCAGCAGCCCGATCCTACAGCAGAAGAACACTGAAGCTTTCTTT. The J gene is TRBJ1-1, the V gene TRBV5-1, with unresolved D. CDR1 SGHRS and CDR2 YFSETQ come from the germline V gene. The CDR3 covers 16 residues. V lost 4 bases to trimming and J lost 1 base, with 17 bases between them.

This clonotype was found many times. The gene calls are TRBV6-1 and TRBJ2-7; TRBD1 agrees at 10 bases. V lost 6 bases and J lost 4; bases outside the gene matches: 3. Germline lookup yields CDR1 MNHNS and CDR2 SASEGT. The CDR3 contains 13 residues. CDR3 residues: CASSPDRGYEQYF. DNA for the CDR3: TGTGCCAGCAGCCCGGACAGGGGGTACGAGCAGTACTTC.

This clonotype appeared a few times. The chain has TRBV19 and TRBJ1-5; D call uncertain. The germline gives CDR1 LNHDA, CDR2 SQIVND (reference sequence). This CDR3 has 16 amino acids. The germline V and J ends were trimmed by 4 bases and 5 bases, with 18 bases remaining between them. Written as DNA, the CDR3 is TGTGCCAGTAGTAACCGGGAGACCCTCCGAGATCAGCCCCAGCATTTT. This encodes CASSNRETLRDQPQHF.

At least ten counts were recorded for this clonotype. Here the CDR3 reads CASSQDGHGETQYF. As DNA, the CDR3 is TGTGCCAGCAGCCAAGATGGCCATGGAGAGACCCAGTACTTC. The chain recombines TRBV4-2 with TRBJ2-5, with D unresolved. V was pared by 0 bases and J by 4 bases, with 9 bases between. Germline assignment: CDR1 LGHNA and CDR2 YNFKEQ. This CDR3 has 14 residues.